A single sample is the source of the 32 T cell receptor beta chains below, sequenced in a study of CD8 T cells in ankylosing spondylitis. Using its own MiXCR run on the 5' RACE reads, TCRdb lists one record per CDR3 protein. The sample carries hundreds of thousands of distinct CDR3 sequences, roughly 8% recorded once. The sample comprised blood, either unsorted or a sorted T cell fraction (not recorded which). The receptor set was obtained from a female donor with ankylosing spondylitis or in good health (not recorded which).

The table lists this clonotype with a few counts. The rearrangement uses TRBV6-5 and TRBJ2-5; no definite D call. This CDR3 is 14 amino acids long. V lost 2 bases and J lost 4, with 11 bases in between. Germline CDR1 MNHEY, CDR2 SVGAGI. The CDR3 coding sequence is TGTGCCAGCAGTTACCGCGACCGGAGAGAGACCCAGTACTTC. It is translated as CASSYRDRRETQYF.

This clonotype came up many times. This chain links TRBV19 with TRBJ2-7, with no clear D. This CDR3 comprises 12 residues. With 5 bases removed from V and 7 bases from J, the gap between germline ends came to 12 bases. Germline V lookup: CDR1 LNHDA, CDR2 SQIVND (reference sequence). This CDR3 reads CASSDLAGEQYF. The CDR3 coding sequence is TGTGCCAGTAGTGACCTCGCCGGGGAGCAGTACTTC.

This clonotype was seen a few times. The chain joins TRBV27 to TRBJ2-1; D call uncertain. V lost 5 bases to trimming and J lost 6 bases, with 17 bases between them. The CDR3 is made up of 15 amino acids. CDR1 MNHEY and CDR2 SMNVEV come from the germline V gene (reference sequence). The CDR3 region has the DNA TGTGCCAGCAGTCCCCCGGGTAGTCTTAGCAATGAGCAGTTCTTC. Its protein product is CASSPPGSLSNEQFF.

This clonotype was observed at least ten times. The gene calls are TRBV28 and TRBJ2-1; D is perhaps TRBD1 (5 bases). The CDR3 has 16 residues. V was cut by 3 bases and J by 10 bases, with 22 bases left in between. Germline-derived CDR1 and CDR2 are MDHEN and SYDVKM. The CDR3, as DNA: TGTGCCAGCAGTTTGACTGGAGTCCTCCCCAACAGGGAGCAGTTCTTC. It codes for CASSLTGVLPNREQFF.

In regard to this clonotype: A much larger clone lies one base from this, so it may be a read error. The chain couples TRBV18 to TRBJ2-2; the match to TRBD2 covers 10 bases. V was clipped by 4 bases and J by 10 bases; unmatched bases: 9. This CDR3 has 15 residues. CDR1 and CDR2 (germline): KGHSH, LQKENI. The CDR3 reads CASSLQGTSAEELFF. Written as DNA, the CDR3 is TGTGCCAGCTCACTACAGGGGACTAGCGCCGAGGAGCTGTTTTTT.

This clonotype was picked up many times. The rearrangement uses TRBV28 and TRBJ2-1; TRBD1 agrees at 9 bases. The CDR3 is made up of 14 amino acids. Trimming took 3 bases from V and 5 from J; bases not matched to a gene: 2. The germline V gene has CDR1 MDHEN and CDR2 SYDVKM. CDR3 in amino acids: CASSFRTGDNEQFF. In DNA form, the CDR3 reads TGTGCCAGCAGTTTCAGGACAGGGGACAATGAGCAGTTCTTC.

The rearrangement uses TRBV7-9 and TRBJ1-2, with D maybe TRBD1 (6 bases). Germline lookup yields CDR1 SEHNR and CDR2 FQNEAQ (reference sequence). Deletions cut 5 bases from V and 8 bases from J, with 15 bases between. This CDR3 has 13 residues. The CDR3 here is CASSLRGEGGYTF. DNA for the CDR3: TGTGCCAGCAGCCTGAGGGGGGAAGGAGGCTACACCTTC.

Many counts were recorded for this clonotype. The rearrangement joins TRBV3-1 to TRBJ1-1; a weak D match, TRBD1 (5 bases). The CDR3 is made up of 16 amino acids. Looked up from germline, CDR1 is LGHDT and CDR2 is YNNKEL (reference sequence). V was shortened by 6 bases and J by 1 base, with 18 bases between the two germline ends. CDR3 region: CASRPGARGGNTEAFF. CDR3 DNA sequence: TGTGCCAGCAGACCCGGGGCTAGGGGAGGGAACACTGAAGCTTTCTTT.

At least ten counts were recorded for this clonotype. This CDR3 is CAISKAAVREWVDGYTF. In DNA form, the CDR3 reads TGTGCCATCAGCAAGGCGGCCGTCAGGGAATGGGTAGATGGCTACACCTTC. The chain uses TRBV10-3 and TRBJ1-2, with D tentatively TRBD1 (5 bases). V was trimmed by 6 bases and J by 6 bases, leaving 26 bases between them. Germline assignment: CDR1 ENHRY and CDR2 SYGVKD. This CDR3 has 17 residues.

This clonotype was seen at least ten times. The chain carries TRBV28 and TRBJ2-7; tentative D call: TRBD1 (6 bases). The V end lost 5 bases, the J end lost 3 bases, and 17 bases lay between the germline ends. Germline V gene sequence: CDR1 MDHEN, CDR2 SYDVKM. The CDR3 loop spans 15 amino acids. CDR3 bases: TGTGCCAGCAGTCCCGACAGGTCGATCGGCTACGAGCAGTACTTC. It yields the protein CASSPDRSIGYEQYF. Full variable domain (outside the CDR3, taken from reference TRBV28 and TRBJ2-7): DVKVTQSSRYLVKRTGEKVFLECVQDMDHENMFWYRQDPGLGLRLIYFSYDVKMKEKGDIPEGYSVSREKKERFSLILESASTNQTSMYLCASSPDRSIGYEQYFGPGTRLTVT.

This clonotype was counted at least ten times. The DNA for the CDR3 is TGCGCCAGCCATAACAGGCAAGGCACAGATACGCAGTATTTT. Translated: CASHNRQGTDTQYF. The chain couples TRBV5-1 to TRBJ2-3; D is perhaps TRBD1 (5 bases). The CDR3 runs to 14 residues. Germline V gives CDR1 SGHRS, CDR2 YFSETQ. With 7 bases removed from V and 1 base from J, the gap between germline ends came to 13 bases.

This clonotype was seen many times. The chain employs TRBV5-1 and TRBJ2-1; TRBD2 matches at 9 bases. This CDR3 comprises 16 residues. V gave up 0 bases and J gave up 7 bases; unmatched junction bases: 8. In germline, CDR1 is SGHRS, CDR2 YFSETQ. The CDR3 nucleotides read TGCGCCAGCAGCTTGGGGCTAGCGGGATTAATTAATGAGCAGTTCTTC. The encoded protein is CASSLGLAGLINEQFF.

The sample holds many counts of this clonotype. In DNA form, the CDR3 reads TGTGCCAGCAGTATCGGACAGGGGAGCAATCAGCCCCAGCATTTT. As protein: CASSIGQGSNQPQHF. This rearrangement joins TRBV7-9 to TRBJ1-5; 9 bases are a match to TRBD1. The V gene end was trimmed by 6 bases and the J gene end by 1 base; junction bases not matched to a gene: 4. The CDR3 is 15 residues long. The germline V gene has CDR1 SEHNR and CDR2 FQNEAQ (reference sequence).

This clonotype was recorded at least ten times. The chain has TRBV5-4 and TRBJ2-3; D is uncertain. Germline lookup yields CDR1 SGHNT and CDR2 YYREEE (reference sequence). V lost 0 bases, J lost 6 bases, and 8 bases lay in between. There are 13 residues in the CDR3. CDR3 coding DNA: TGTGCCAGCAGCTTGGGTACATTGGATACGCAGTATTTT. It specifies CASSLGTLDTQYF.

This clonotype was seen ten or more times. The chain carries TRBV7-8 and TRBJ2-1; 7 nucleotides line up with TRBD1. Germline CDR1 reads SGHVS; CDR2 reads FQNEAQ. The CDR3 sequence is 15 residues long. The trim removed 5 bases at V and 8 bases at J, leaving 12 bases unmatched. CDR3 nucleotides: TGTGCCAGCAGCCCGACAGGGAACCGGCAGGATGAGCAGTTCTTC. This translates into CASSPTGNRQDEQFF.

There are many counts of this clonotype. The rearrangement joins TRBV20-1 to TRBJ1-1; TRBD1 is a possible D gene (5 bases). The CDR3 spans 14 residues. Germline CDR1 DFQATT, CDR2 SNEGSKA (reference sequence). Trimming cost V 3 bases and J 7 bases, with 18 bases left between them. Here the CDR3 DNA reads TGCAGTGCTAGCGGGGCCCGGGGCTTTGATGAAGCTTTCTTT. Translating it yields CSASGARGFDEAFF.

At least ten counts were recorded for this clonotype. The genes are TRBV6-5 and TRBJ2-5; D is unresolved. V lost 7 bases, J lost 5 bases, and 8 bases lay in between. Germline-derived CDR1 and CDR2 are MNHEY and SVGAGI. CDR3 length: 11 amino acids. This CDR3 reads CASKTAETQYF. The CDR3 nucleotides are TGTGCCAGCAAGACGGCGGAGACCCAGTACTTC.

This clonotype has a handful of counts. The J gene is TRBJ2-5, the V gene TRBV9; no clear D gene. This CDR3 comprises 13 residues. CDR1 and CDR2 from the germline V gene are SGDLS and YYNGEE. V was cut by 0 bases and J by 4 bases, with 7 bases left in between. CDR3 coding DNA: TGTGCCAGCAGCGTAGAGATTGGAGAGACCCAGTACTTC. It yields the protein CASSVEIGETQYF.

This clonotype was counted many times. V is TRBV6-9 and J is TRBJ1-1; D is ambiguous. This CDR3 has 14 amino acids. V lost 2 bases and J lost 1, with 8 bases in between. Germline V CDR1 and CDR2: MNHGY, SVAAGI. The CDR3 DNA reads TGTGCCAGCAGTTATGAAAGGACGAACACTGAAGCTTTCTTT. Protein product: CASSYERTNTEAFF.

This clonotype was counted many times. This chain connects TRBV7-8 to TRBJ2-2; D is undetermined. V lost 7 bases and J lost 0, with 12 bases in between. The CDR3 spans 15 residues. The germline CDR1 and CDR2 sequences are SGHVS and FQNEAQ. The CDR3 protein is CASTALGANTGELFF. For the CDR3, the DNA is TGTGCCAGCACCGCGCTAGGAGCGAACACCGGGGAGCTGTTTTTT.

This clonotype was observed a single time. A read error may explain this, as a much larger clone is one base away. V and J are TRBV11-2 and TRBJ1-2, with D perhaps matching TRBD1 (5 bases). Germline loops: CDR1 SGHAT, CDR2 FQNNGV. The CDR3 runs 13 residues. The CDR3 nucleotides read TGTACCAGCAGCTTTGGCAGGGAAAGAGGCTACACCTTC. This gives the protein CTSSFGRERGYTF.

The V gene is TRBV4-3, the J gene TRBJ1-6; D is perhaps TRBD1 (6 bases). This CDR3 has 16 amino acids. V was shortened by 1 base and J by 5 bases, with 12 bases between the two germline ends. Germline V gene sequence: CDR1 LGHNA, CDR2 YSLEER. The CDR3 sequence: CASSQGSQGNNSPLHF. The CDR3 DNA reads TGCGCCAGCAGCCAAGGGTCCCAGGGGAATAATTCACCCCTCCACTTT.

This clonotype was seen a few times. The chain carries TRBV5-1 and TRBJ2-7; TRBD1 is a possible D gene (6 bases). Germline loops: CDR1 SGHRS, CDR2 YFSETQ. CDR3 size: 13 residues. V lost 5 bases, J lost 0 bases, and 9 bases lay in between. The CDR3: CASRKTGSYEQYF. The CDR3 DNA is TGCGCCAGCAGAAAGACAGGCTCCTACGAGCAGTACTTC. The full variable domain, in which reference TRBV5-1 and TRBJ2-7 provide the parts outside the CDR3, is KAGVTQTPRYLIKTRGQQVTLSCSPISGHRSVSWYQQTPGQGLQFLFEYFSETQRNKGNFPGRFSGRQFSNSRSEMNVSTLELGDSALYLCASRKTGSYEQYFGPGTRLTVT.

This clonotype has just a few counts. The chain is built from TRBV7-2 and TRBJ2-3; 7 bases align to TRBD2. Per germline, CDR1 SGHTA and CDR2 FQGNSA. V trimming: 6 bases; J trimming: 7 bases; junction bases outside the gene matches: 10. The CDR3 spans 14 residues. DNA of the CDR3: TGTGCCAGCAGTTCCCCTGGGAGGGCAAATACGCAGTATTTT. This gives the protein CASSSPGRANTQYF.

There are many counts of this clonotype. The gene calls are TRBV7-8 and TRBJ2-7; the match to TRBD1 covers 10 bases. V was pared by 5 bases and J by 8 bases, with 9 bases of the junction left unmatched. Germline lookup yields CDR1 SGHVS and CDR2 FQNEAQ. This CDR3 comprises 14 residues. The CDR3 DNA is TGTGCCAGCAGCCGCACGGGGACAGGGGTCCAGCAGTACTTC. This translates into CASSRTGTGVQQYF.

In its sample, this clonotype was seen many times. This chain joins TRBV12-3 or TRBV12-4 and TRBJ2-4; 10 nucleotides align to TRBD2. V trimming: 8 bases; J trimming: 0 bases; junction bases outside the gene matches: 7. This CDR3 region has 16 residues. The CDR3 loop is CASPLAGGLAKNIQYF. The CDR3 DNA reads TGTGCCAGCCCGTTAGCGGGAGGCCTAGCCAAAAACATTCAGTACTTC.

This clonotype was observed at least ten times. This chain links TRBV10-2 with TRBJ2-3; D gene unclear. V shed 6 bases and J shed 5 bases, with 15 bases lying between them. CDR1 is WSHSY, CDR2 SAAADI, per germline. There are 14 residues in the CDR3. CDR3 in amino acids: CASSADHRKDTQYF. DNA for the CDR3: TGCGCCAGCAGCGCCGACCATCGGAAAGATACGCAGTATTTT.

This clonotype showed up many times. The rearrangement uses TRBV20-1 and TRBJ2-7; maybe TRBD1 (6 bases). V lost 1 base to trimming and J lost 3 bases, with 10 bases between them. The germline V gene encodes CDR1 DFQATT and CDR2 SNEGSKA (reference sequence). This CDR3 has 13 residues. As DNA, the CDR3 is TGCAGTGCTAGAGCCGGACAGCTCTACGAGCAGTACTTC. It codes for CSARAGQLYEQYF.

In regard to this clonotype: A clone one base away is much larger, so this may be a read error. The rearrangement links TRBV6-5 to TRBJ2-7, with D uncertain. The CDR3 is made up of 11 amino acids. Germline V gene data show CDR1 as MNHEY and CDR2 as SVGAGI. V lost 6 bases to trimming and J lost 7 bases, with 10 bases between them. The CDR3 protein is CASRGLPEQYF. The CDR3 DNA reads as TGTGCCAGCAGGGGCCTCCCTGAGCAGTACTTC.

This clonotype was picked up many times. The chain carries TRBV6-2 or TRBV6-3 and TRBJ2-7, with D unresolved. Germline-derived CDR1 and CDR2 are MNHEY and SVGEGT. The CDR3 sequence is 14 residues long. The V and J ends lost 4 bases and 0 bases respectively, with 10 bases between them. The CDR3 DNA follows: TGTGCCAGCAGTTCAGCGTGGGACTCCTACGAGCAGTACTTC. Its protein is CASSSAWDSYEQYF.

This clonotype was observed a handful of times. The rearrangement links TRBV2 to TRBJ2-1; TRBD1 or TRBD2 may be the D gene (5 bases each). This CDR3 is built from 12 residues. Trimming took 8 bases from V and 10 from J, leaving 15 bases between them. From germline, CDR1 is SNHLY and CDR2 FYNNEI. The CDR3 DNA reads as TGTGCCAGCGGGGACGTTCGAGAGGAGCAGTTCTTC. It specifies CASGDVREEQFF.

This clonotype was recorded many times. This chain links TRBV7-9 with TRBJ1-2, with D perhaps TRBD1 (6 bases). CDR1 SEHNR and CDR2 FQNEAQ come from the germline V gene (reference sequence). The CDR3 has 15 residues. V was trimmed by 5 bases and J by 0 bases, leaving 13 bases between them. The CDR3 loop is CASSDRDTSNYGYTF. The CDR3 region has the DNA TGTGCCAGCAGCGATCGGGACACCTCTAACTATGGCTACACCTTC.